This TCR beta chain was sequenced during a study of shared clonotypes between healthy human individuals. Study-level findings and limits: Lower generation probabilities were found for non-shared clonotypes than for those shared by all four donors.

Worth noting for this clone: The antigen remains unidentified.

Germline V gene data show CDR1 as SGHRS and CDR2 as YFSETQ. The CDR3 totals 16 residues. J gave up 8 bases and V 4 bases, and 15 bases lay outside the gene matches. Subsets obtained from CD4+ cells comprised CD45RA+ naive and CD45RA-negative memory cells. Repertoires were generated with immunoSEQ multiplex PCR, while TCRdb's copy carries only in-frame clones and drops some. The sample has some 2,500,000 clones; 80% to 95% are singletons. The rearrangement links TRBV5-1 to TRBJ2-1, with 7 nucleotides matching TRBD2. The TCR sequence derives from a man aged 18 to 35 in good health. Some clones in this sample may be carry-over from other donors' samples. The sample comprised naive CD4+ T cells from PBMCs. Subset in this sample: CD45RA+ positively selected. CDR3 amino acids: CASSPRAVTGGDEQFF. DNA of the CDR3: TGCGCCAGCAGCCCAAGAGCGGTCACGGGAGGCGATGAGCAGTTCTTC.